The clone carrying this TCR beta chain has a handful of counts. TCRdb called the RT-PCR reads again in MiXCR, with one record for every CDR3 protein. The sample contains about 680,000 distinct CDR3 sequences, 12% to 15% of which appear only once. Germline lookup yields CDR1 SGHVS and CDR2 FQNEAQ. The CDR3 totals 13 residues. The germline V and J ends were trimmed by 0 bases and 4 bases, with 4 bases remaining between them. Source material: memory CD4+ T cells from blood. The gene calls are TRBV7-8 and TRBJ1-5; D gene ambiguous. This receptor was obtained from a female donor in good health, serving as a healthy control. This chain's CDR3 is CASSLARNQPQHF. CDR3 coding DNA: TGTGCCAGCAGCTTAGCTCGGAATCAGCCCCAGCATTTT. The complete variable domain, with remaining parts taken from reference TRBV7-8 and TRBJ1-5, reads GAGVSQSPRYKVAKRGQDVALRCDPISGHVSLFWYQQALGQGPEFLTYFQNEAQLDKSGLPSDRFFAERPEGSVSTLKIQRTQQEDSAVYLCASSLARNQPQHFGDGTRLSIL.